The entry below gives a single TCR beta chain sequence along with its context. TCRdb reprocessed the 5' RACE reads with MiXCR, giving one entry per CDR3 protein. Seen here are roughly 80,000 distinct CDR3 sequences, about 8% observed once, and the top ten hold 6.8%. Trimming left V 1 base short and J 2 bases short, with 5 bases between. This CDR3 is built from 13 residues. Germline V gives CDR1 LGHDT, CDR2 YNNKEL (reference sequence). The entry originates in a study of spatial heterogeneity in lung cancer. As for time point: sample taken at primary tumor resection. Material for sequencing was whole RNA from tumor, nontumor lung or frozen PBMC, left unsorted.

This specimen was PBMCs, taken at surgery. The V gene is TRBV3-1, the J gene TRBJ2-5; D remains unclear. This clonotype originated in a male donor with early-stage non-small cell lung cancer. The CDR3 spells CASSQAGQETQYF. As DNA, the CDR3 is TGTGCCAGCAGCCAAGCGGGTCAAGAGACCCAGTACTTC.